A single sample gave rise to the 19 T cell receptor beta chains below, sequenced in a study of control samples from healthy donors and cancer patients. The table came from immunoSEQ multiplex PCR; TCRdb's copy has only in-frame clones and leaves some out. The table has some 99,000 clones, approximately 90% seen once. Sample: blood. The source of these receptors is a human donor in good health. The donor label of this sample is uncertain.

J is TRBJ2-5 and V is TRBV24-1; D might be TRBD1 or TRBD2, each matching 5 bases. The CDR3 covers 17 residues. V was shortened by 0 bases and J by 3 bases, with 16 bases between the two germline ends. Per germline, CDR1 KGHDR and CDR2 SFDVKD. Written as DNA, the CDR3 is TGTGCCACCAGTGATTTGAGGTCAGCAGGGACGGAAGAGACCCAGTACTTC. Translated, it gives CATSDLRSAGTEETQYF.

The chain uses TRBV29-1 and TRBJ2-5, with 8 bases fitting TRBD2. The ends lost 0 bases at V and 5 bases at J; junction bases unmatched: 5. The CDR3 loop spans 14 amino acids. The germline gives CDR1 SQVTM, CDR2 ANQGSEA. Here the CDR3 DNA reads TGCAGCGTTGAAGATCGGGGGGGGTCGGAGACCCAGTACTTC. Translation: CSVEDRGGSETQYF. Combining the CDR3 with reference TRBV29-1 and TRBJ2-5 gives the whole variable domain SAVISQKPSRDICQRGTSLTIQCQVDSQVTMMFWYRQQPGQSLTLIATANQGSEATYESGFVIDKFPISRPNLTFSTLTVSNMSPEDSSIYLCSVEDRGGSETQYFGPGTRLLVL.

This clone was picked up a small number of times. The rearrangement links TRBV28 to TRBJ2-7; D not certain. Per the germline V gene, CDR1 is MDHEN and CDR2 is SYDVKM. Trimming cost V 2 bases and J 2 bases, with 4 bases left between them. The CDR3 covers 12 residues. Written as DNA, the CDR3 is TGTGCCAGCAGTTTAAATCCCTACGAGCAGTACTTC. It yields the protein CASSLNPYEQYF.

J is TRBJ1-2 and V is TRBV2; D is undetermined. V lost 6 bases to trimming and J lost 4 bases, with 12 bases between them. The CDR3 totals 13 residues. CDR1 and CDR2 from the germline V gene are SNHLY and FYNNEI. The CDR3 loop reads CASSAASTYGYTF. CDR3 sequence (DNA): TGTGCCAGCAGCGCGGCCAGCACCTATGGCTACACCTTC.

This chain joins TRBV29-1 and TRBJ2-5; TRBD1 agrees at 9 bases. CDR1 is SQVTM and CDR2 is ANQGSEA in the germline V gene. Trimming removed 7 bases from V and 5 bases from J; junction bases left unmatched: 8. The CDR3 is 13 amino acids. CDR3 amino acids: CSGRGTGHETQYF. CDR3 DNA: TGCAGCGGCCGCGGGACAGGGCACGAGACCCAGTACTTC.

This chain links TRBV29-1 with TRBJ1-4; D call uncertain. V gave up 5 bases and J gave up 6 bases, with 13 bases separating them. This CDR3 has 13 residues. Germline V gene data show CDR1 as SQVTM and CDR2 as ANQGSEA. CDR3 amino acids: CSVTESSDEKLFF. In DNA form, the CDR3 reads TGCAGCGTTACAGAGTCTTCGGATGAAAAACTGTTTTTT.

The genes are TRBV12-3 or TRBV12-4 and TRBJ1-1; D ambiguous. Deletions cut 4 bases from V and 7 bases from J, with 10 bases between. This CDR3 region has 12 residues. The CDR3 sequence is CASSSWEREAFF. The CDR3 nucleotides are TGTGCCAGCAGTTCGTGGGAGCGTGAAGCTTTCTTT.

The chain joins TRBV6-5 to TRBJ1-4, with 7 nucleotides matching TRBD1. Germline V gene data show CDR1 as MNHEY and CDR2 as SVGAGI. The CDR3 sequence is 14 residues long. V lost 8 bases to trimming and J lost 1 base; unmatched junction nucleotides: 4. The CDR3 protein is CASSWDRTNEKLFF. The DNA of the CDR3 is TGTGCCAGCTCATGGGACAGAACTAATGAAAAACTGTTTTTT.

The CDR3: CASSSYIGRGRGRREQFF. The CDR3 DNA reads as TGTGCCAGCAGCTCATACATTGGTAGGGGCAGGGGGCGACGTGAGCAGTTCTTC. The V call is TRBV11-2, the J call TRBJ2-1; 8 bases agree with TRBD1. V shed 4 bases, J shed 9 bases, and the junction held 20 bases outside the gene matches. The CDR3 is made up of 18 amino acids. Germline-derived CDR1 and CDR2 are SGHAT and FQNNGV. The whole variable domain, filled in from reference TRBV11-2 and TRBJ2-1, reads EAGVAQSPRYKIIEKRQSVAFWCNPISGHATLYWYQQILGQGPKLLIQFQNNGVVDDSQLPKDRFSAERLKGVDSTLKIQPAKLEDSAVYLCASSSYIGRGRGRREQFFGPGTRLTVL.

The chain uses TRBV24-1 and TRBJ2-1; 8 bases match TRBD1. Germline V gene lookup returns CDR1 KGHDR and CDR2 SFDVKD. J gave up 10 bases and V 4 bases, and 8 bases lay outside the gene matches. The CDR3 totals 14 residues. CDR3 in amino acids: CATSERGQGKEQFF. In nucleotides, the CDR3 is TGTGCCACCAGTGAGCGAGGACAGGGTAAGGAGCAGTTCTTC.

The chain joins TRBV5-4 to TRBJ1-2, with TRBD1 matching 10 bases. This CDR3 spans 12 amino acids. With 4 bases clipped from V and 8 bases from J, the junction kept 2 bases outside the gene matches. CDR1 and CDR2 (germline): SGHNT, YYREEE (reference sequence). CDR3 DNA: TGTGCCAGCAGCCGACAGGGGGCGGGCTACACCTTC. Protein sequence: CASSRQGAGYTF.

The chain recombines TRBV27 with TRBJ1-1; no reliable D call. V was shortened by 5 bases and J by 6 bases, with 16 bases between the two germline ends. CDR3 length equals 14 residues. Germline CDR1 is MNHEY and CDR2 is SMNVEV (reference sequence). CDR3: CASSPAGRPAEAFF. CDR3 coding DNA: TGTGCCAGCAGTCCAGCCGGGCGGCCGGCTGAAGCTTTCTTT.

The CDR3: CASSQASGYGYTF. The CDR3 region has the DNA TGCGCCAGCAGCCAAGCTTCAGGCTATGGCTACACCTTC. The V call is TRBV4-1, the J call TRBJ1-2; D gene unclear. The germline gives CDR1 MGHRA, CDR2 YSYEKL. Trimming pared 1 base from V and 4 bases from J, leaving 7 bases between. The CDR3 spans 13 residues.

V gene TRBV3-1 (or the pseudogene TRBV3-2) combines with J gene TRBJ1-1, with 8 bases fitting TRBD1. V shed 0 bases and J 8 bases; nucleotides not matched to a gene: 8. CDR1 is LGHDT and CDR2 is YNNKEL in the germline V gene (reference sequence). This CDR3 region has 15 residues. This CDR3 reads CASSQDGGRGREAFF. Written as DNA, the CDR3 is TGTGCCAGCAGCCAAGACGGCGGCAGGGGGCGGGAAGCTTTCTTT.

This chain links TRBV5-4 with TRBJ1-2; D gene ambiguous. CDR1 SGHNT and CDR2 YYREEE come from the germline V gene (reference sequence). V was clipped by 6 bases and J by 4 bases, with 22 bases between them. This CDR3 region has 16 residues. CDR3 DNA: TGTGCCAGCAAAGGGCCTCCTGGAGAAAACTTCTATGGCTACACCTTC. Protein product: CASKGPPGENFYGYTF. Looking up the rest from reference TRBV5-4 and TRBJ1-2 gives the full variable domain: ETGVTQSPTHLIKTRGQQVTLRCSSQSGHNTVSWYQQALGQGPQFIFQYYREEENGRGNFPPRFSGLQFPNYSSELNVNALELDDSALYLCASKGPPGENFYGYTFGSGTRLTVV.

This chain's CDR3 is CASSQQGVSTDTQYF. The CDR3 DNA sequence: TGCGCCAGCAGCCAGCAGGGAGTATCGACAGATACGCAGTATTTT. The chain couples TRBV4-3 to TRBJ2-3; D may match TRBD1 or TRBD2 (5 bases each). The CDR3 has 15 residues. V lost 3 bases, J lost 3 bases, and 13 bases lay in between. Germline assignment: CDR1 LGHNA and CDR2 YSLEER.

This clone was observed a single time. The J gene is TRBJ2-5, the V gene TRBV7-6; 12 bases fit TRBD2. J gave up 2 bases and V 1 base, and 8 bases lay outside the gene matches. Germline values: CDR1 SGHVS, CDR2 FNYEAQ. The CDR3 has 18 amino acids. This CDR3 reads CASSLVASGGAAQETQYF. The CDR3 DNA reads TGTGCCAGCAGCTTAGTGGCTAGCGGGGGGGCCGCGCAAGAGACCCAGTACTTC.

This clone was seen a single time. The chain uses TRBV30 and TRBJ1-4, with a weak D call TRBD1 (6 bases). Germline V gene data show CDR1 as GTSNPN and CDR2 as SVGIG (reference sequence). The CDR3 is made up of 15 amino acids. The V gene lost 0 bases and the J gene lost 5 bases, with 13 bases spanning the gap. The CDR3 protein is CAWSVRGRGNEKLFF. The CDR3 DNA sequence: TGTGCCTGGAGTGTAAGGGGGAGGGGAAATGAAAAACTGTTTTTT.

The rearrangement joins TRBV6-5 to TRBJ2-2, with 11 bases matching TRBD1. V dropped 10 bases and J dropped 2; count of bases not matched to a gene: 6. Germline V gene data show CDR1 as MNHEY and CDR2 as SVGAGI. This CDR3 has 15 amino acids. The CDR3 bases are TGTGCCACATTGCGGACAGGGGGCAACACCGGGGAGCTGTTTTTT. Protein: CATLRTGGNTGELFF.